This T cell receptor (beta chain) was captured by sequencing in a study of cytomegalovirus exposure and HLA in healthy donors. This CDR3 region has 13 residues. Per the germline V gene, CDR1 is MNHEY and CDR2 is SVGAGI. Unmatched junction bases numbered 6, after V lost 4 bases and J lost 6 bases. This clone was seen a few times. Amplification used 60 Vbeta primers and 13 Jbeta primers. Here immunoSEQ multiplex PCR was the method, and the copy in TCRdb shows in-frame clones only, minus some. The sample lists about 90,000 clones; roughly 70% were seen once. Sequenced: PBMCs. The chain is built from TRBV6-5 and TRBJ2-7, with TRBD1 matching over 7 bases. This TCR came from a woman in her late teens or twenties in good health and CMV-seropositive. CDR3 nucleotide sequence: TGTGCCAGCAGTTCCGGGACAGCTAGCGAGCAGTACTTC. Translated, it gives CASSSGTASEQYF.